Sequencing of this T cell receptor (beta chain) was carried out in a study of PD-L1 blockade in urothelial cancer. Study-level background: In the patient group, about 85% of the roughly 29 were males with bladder-origin urothelial cancer. The study recovered a median of roughly 140,000 T cells per blood sample.

Sample share makes this clone medium-sized. CDR3 length: 14 residues. V was pared by 0 bases and J by 5 bases, with 4 bases of the junction left unmatched. Germline V lookup: CDR1 LNHNV, CDR2 YYDKDF (reference sequence). Profiled with immunoSEQ multiplex PCR; TCRdb holds only in-frame clones, not every one. The table has tens of thousands of clones, 70% to 90% seen once. Pretreatment sampling and on-treatment sampling together yielded between 1 and 8 samples for each patient. The genes are TRBV15 and TRBJ2-7; TRBD1 matches at 7 bases. This receptor was obtained from a man in his fifties or sixties with urothelial cancer. This specimen consisted of PBMCs, obtained around atezolizumab (anti-PD-L1) treatment. This CDR3 is CATSRELGGHEQYF. CDR3 nucleotides: TGTGCCACCAGCAGAGAGTTAGGGGGCCACGAGCAGTACTTC.